Only a few counts were recorded for the clone carrying this T cell receptor (beta chain). No antigen is known for it. TCRdb redid the calling of the reads with MiXCR, one entry per CDR3 protein. Here the sample spans approximately 2,300 distinct CDR3 sequences, roughly 15% being singletons. The V end lost 0 bases, the J end lost 10 bases, and 20 bases lay between the germline ends. From germline, CDR1 is SGHDT and CDR2 YYEEEE. CDR3 length: 17 residues. This sample was taken from a study of liver allograft versus peripheral blood T cells. Study background: Transplanted livers held T cell receptor repertoires, and these were compared with repertoires in recipients' peripheral blood.

Regarding the study as a whole: It was reported that the T cell receptor repertoires found inside liver allografts differed from those that were detected in peripheral blood.

This clonotype was obtained from a human patient who had a liver transplant. Some of the T cells might come from the graft donor. V and J are TRBV5-6 and TRBJ1-6, with D uncertain. CDR3 sequence: CASSLGRASHRGSPLHF. DNA for the CDR3: TGTGCCAGCAGCTTGGGGCGGGCCAGCCACCGTGGATCACCCCTCCACTTT.